This TCR beta chain was sequenced in a study of a mutant IDH1 vaccine in newly diagnosed glioma. About the research overall: Males made up roughly 60% and females roughly 40% of treated patients, whose mean age was about 37 years.

Comments on this clone: Its specificity is not known.

Germline values: CDR1 SGDLS, CDR2 YYNGEE. Losses at the gene ends were 2 bases for V and 2 bases for J; bases not matched to a gene: 13. The CDR3 is made up of 18 amino acids. The time point: week 23, last vaccination. Vaccinated patients received 300 ug of mutant IDH1 20-mer peptide per dose, with topical imiquimod. Here immunoSEQ multiplex PCR was the method, and the copy in TCRdb shows in-frame clones only, minus some. The sample yields about 55,000 clones, 80% seen once. Sequenced here: PBMCs, sampled from a glioma patient whose treatment included an IDH1 peptide vaccine. This receptor was obtained from a man between 40 and 49 years old with glioma. V gene TRBV9 combines with J gene TRBJ2-3; 8 positions agree with TRBD2. CDR3 coding DNA: TGTGCCAGCAGCGTTGGAATTACTGAGCGGGGGATCACAGATACGCAGTATTTT. Translating gives CASSVGITERGITDTQYF.